This T cell receptor (beta chain) comes out of a study of blood T cell repertoires in COVID-19. Study overall: The study drew acute and convalescent COVID-19 samples from the United States, Italy and Spain. PBMCs, B-cell-depleted T cells, or T cells provided the cDNA or gDNA that made up the material.

Germline V gene sequence: CDR1 KGHSH, CDR2 LQKENI. The trim removed 3 bases at V and 0 bases at J, leaving 15 bases unmatched. The length of the CDR3 is 21 residues. In the source study's methods: Estimation of nucleated cell counts was performed using reference gene primer amplification. Generated by immunoSEQ multiplex PCR, the TCRdb table keeps only in-frame clones and is missing some. V, J and clone size derive from that table, while D and trimming were established from the DNA sequence. The sample gives around 260,000 clones, approximately 79% of which show up once; over 4% is in the top ten. Participants came from 20 to 25 US areas, aged roughly 18 to 95 years. The table lists this clone with a count of one.

What was sequenced was PBMCs or T cells enriched from blood (not recorded which). This sequence joins TRBV18 and TRBJ2-1; TRBD2 agrees at 12 bases. The TCR was taken from a man aged 25-45 years with acute COVID-19. The CDR3 DNA follows: TGTGCCAGCTCACCTTCTTCAGGACTAGCGGGACTAACGAGCTCCTACAATGAGCAGTTCTTC. Translated: CASSPSSGLAGLTSSYNEQFF.